The 32 T cell receptor beta chains below come from one sample, sequenced in a study of PD-L1 blockade in urothelial cancer. Data came from immunoSEQ multiplex PCR; TCRdb stores just in-frame clones and leaves some out. The table has 85,000 to 90,000 clones, roughly 90% seen once. Sequencing was performed on PBMCs, taken around atezolizumab (anti-PD-L1) treatment. The receptors originated from a man aged 55 to 70 with urothelial cancer.

This chain connects TRBV10-3 to TRBJ2-1; TRBD2 aligns across 7 bases. V shed 9 bases and J 0 bases; nucleotides not matched to a gene: 8. The CDR3 covers 15 residues. Germline assignment: CDR1 ENHRY and CDR2 SYGVKD. The CDR3 sequence is CAISSGHSSYNEQFF. Here the CDR3 DNA reads TGTGCCATATCTAGCGGACATAGCTCCTACAATGAGCAGTTCTTC.

The chain combines TRBV9 with TRBJ2-7, with a tentative D call TRBD1 (6 bases). The length of the CDR3 is 13 residues. V was pared by 3 bases and J by 2 bases, with 9 bases between. Germline V lookup: CDR1 SGDLS, CDR2 YYNGEE. The CDR3: CASSGQGPYEQYF. CDR3 nucleotide sequence: TGTGCCAGCAGCGGGCAGGGGCCCTACGAGCAGTACTTC.

This chain uses TRBV5-1 with TRBJ2-3, with 10 bases matching TRBD2. The junction had 6 bases not matched to a gene; V was cut back by 7 bases and J by 4 bases. Germline V gene data show CDR1 as SGHRS and CDR2 as YFSETQ. The CDR3 is 14 residues long. The CDR3 DNA sequence: TGCGCCAGCCTCAGCGGGGGGGCCTCAGATACGCAGTATTTT. Translating it yields CASLSGGASDTQYF.

The chain recombines TRBV5-1 with TRBJ2-7; 13 nucleotides match TRBD2. The length of the CDR3 is 18 residues. CDR1 and CDR2 from the germline V gene are SGHRS and YFSETQ. With V trimmed by 1 base and J by 0 bases, 7 bases remained unmatched. The chain's CDR3 is CASSLRGLAGRSSYEQYF. CDR3 bases: TGCGCCAGCAGCTTGCGGGGACTAGCGGGAAGAAGCTCCTACGAGCAGTACTTC.

The chain joins TRBV7-2 to TRBJ2-7; 7 bases match TRBD1. V trimming: 3 bases; J trimming: 5 bases; junction bases outside the gene matches: 10. Germline V gene data show CDR1 as SGHTA and CDR2 as FQGNSA. This CDR3 region has 15 residues. CDR3 sequence: CASSLSQTGSDEQYF. The CDR3 DNA follows: TGTGCCAGCAGCTTGAGCCAGACAGGGTCCGACGAGCAGTACTTC.

The chain recombines TRBV11-2 with TRBJ2-5; 10 bases match TRBD2. This CDR3 spans 16 amino acids. Trimming took 2 bases from V and 3 from J; bases not matched to a gene: 6. CDR1 is SGHAT, CDR2 FQNNGV, per germline. CDR3 amino acids: CASSLNPGLAKETQYF. CDR3 nucleotide sequence: TGTGCCAGCAGCTTAAATCCGGGACTAGCGAAAGAGACCCAGTACTTC. Full variable domain (rest looked up from reference TRBV11-2 and TRBJ2-5): EAGVAQSPRYKIIEKRQSVAFWCNPISGHATLYWYQQILGQGPKLLIQFQNNGVVDDSQLPKDRFSAERLKGVDSTLKIQPAKLEDSAVYLCASSLNPGLAKETQYFGPGTRLLVL.

V is TRBV5-8 and J is TRBJ2-1; unclear D gene. V lost 0 bases and J lost 2, with 6 bases in between. In germline, CDR1 is SGHTS, CDR2 YDEGEE. This CDR3 comprises 14 residues. CDR3 sequence: CASSLAVTYNEQFF. The CDR3 nucleotides read TGTGCCAGCAGCTTGGCGGTCACCTACAATGAGCAGTTCTTC.

V and J are TRBV7-8 and TRBJ2-7; the D gene is possibly TRBD2 (6 bases). Germline V gives CDR1 SGHVS, CDR2 FQNEAQ. V dropped 0 bases and J dropped 6 bases, with 6 bases sitting between them. This CDR3 is built from 12 residues. The CDR3 here is CASSLARGEQYF. The CDR3 nucleotides are TGTGCCAGCAGCTTAGCGCGGGGCGAGCAGTACTTC.

The chain couples TRBV4-1 to TRBJ2-5, with a possible D match to TRBD2 (5 bases). The CDR3 length is 15 residues. Deletions cut 0 bases from V and 5 bases from J, with 13 bases between. The germline V gene has CDR1 MGHRA and CDR2 YSYEKL. CDR3 amino acids: CASSQDFTRRETQYF. The DNA of the CDR3 is TGCGCCAGCAGCCAAGATTTTACTAGACGGGAGACCCAGTACTTC.

The chain uses TRBV2 and TRBJ2-2; D remains ambiguous. This CDR3 contains 13 residues. Between the trimmed V and J ends, which lost 7 bases and 4 bases, there was a span of 10 bases. Germline CDR1 SNHLY, CDR2 FYNNEI. CDR3 bases: TGTGCCAGCAACGCAGAAACCACCGGGGAGCTGTTTTTT. The encoded protein is CASNAETTGELFF.

The rearrangement uses TRBV11-2 and TRBJ2-4; the D gene is possibly TRBD1 (6 bases). The CDR3 length is 14 residues. Germline CDR1 is SGHAT and CDR2 is FQNNGV. V was clipped by 5 bases and J by 8 bases, with 16 bases between them. CDR3 nucleotides: TGTGCCAGCAGCCTCCTGGGGGCCGCGGACATTCAGTACTTC. This codes for CASSLLGAADIQYF.

In its sample, this clone was seen a few times. The V and J genes are TRBV7-2 and TRBJ1-6; D is unresolved. In germline, CDR1 is SGHTA, CDR2 FQGNSA. The CDR3 contains 14 residues. The V and J ends lost 4 bases and 13 bases respectively, with 17 bases between them. CDR3 residues: CASSSRTPGGPLHF. The CDR3 DNA reads as TGTGCCAGCAGCTCCCGGACGCCGGGCGGGCCCCTCCACTTT.

The chain carries TRBV7-9 and TRBJ2-2; TRBD2 matches at 11 bases. CDR1 and CDR2 (germline): SEHNR, FQNEAQ (reference sequence). There are 19 residues in the CDR3. The V segment lost 3 bases and the J segment 2 bases; nucleotides outside the gene matches: 11. The CDR3, as DNA: TGTGCCAGCAGCTTGGGACTAGCGGCCAGGGGGATCAACACCGGGGAGCTGTTTTTT. Its translation: CASSLGLAARGINTGELFF. The variable domain in full, completed from reference TRBV7-9 and TRBJ2-2, reads DTGVSQNPRHKITKRGQNVTFRCDPISEHNRLYWYRQTLGQGPEFLTYFQNEAQLEKSRLLSDRFSAERPKGSFSTLEIQRTEQGDSAMYLCASSLGLAARGINTGELFFGEGSRLTVL.

The chain's CDR3 is CACRVHSGGGYNEQFF. DNA of the CDR3: TGTGCCTGCCGCGTCCATAGCGGGGGCGGATACAATGAGCAGTTCTTC. The chain is built from TRBV30 and TRBJ2-1; 9 positions match TRBD2. This CDR3 has 16 amino acids. Germline V CDR1 and CDR2: GTSNPN, SVGIG (reference sequence). J was trimmed by 4 bases and V by 6 bases; bases with no gene match: 13.

The genes are TRBV6-4 and TRBJ1-2, with a possible D match to TRBD1 (5 bases). Trimming stripped 4 bases from V and 4 bases from J, with 13 bases between. This CDR3 is 14 amino acids long. The germline V gene has CDR1 MRHNA and CDR2 SNTAGT. Written as DNA, the CDR3 is TGTGCCAGCAGTGGCCTTGACAGAGGCTATGGCTACACCTTC. Its translation: CASSGLDRGYGYTF.

DNA of the CDR3: TGTGCCAGCAGTGAAGGGCAGGGTTGGGGCTACACCTTC. Protein: CASSEGQGWGYTF. This chain joins TRBV2 and TRBJ1-2; maybe TRBD1 (5 bases). The CDR3 extends over 13 amino acids. The V end lost 1 base, the J end lost 8 bases, and 11 bases lay between the germline ends. The germline gives CDR1 SNHLY, CDR2 FYNNEI.

The rearrangement uses TRBV7-9 and TRBJ1-2; D not certain. With 5 bases removed from V and 6 bases from J, the gap between germline ends came to 19 bases. Germline assignment: CDR1 SEHNR and CDR2 FQNEAQ (reference sequence). The CDR3 loop spans 15 amino acids. CDR3 sequence: CASSAQDHGFNGYTF. The CDR3 DNA is TGTGCCAGCAGCGCCCAGGATCATGGGTTCAATGGCTACACCTTC.

The V gene is TRBV5-6, the J gene TRBJ2-1; the D gene is possibly TRBD2 (6 bases). CDR1 is SGHDT, CDR2 YYEEEE, per germline. V lost 1 base and J lost 4, with 12 bases in between. This CDR3 region has 15 residues. The CDR3: CASSLLIAEYNEQFF. CDR3 sequence (DNA): TGTGCCAGCAGCTTGTTAATAGCGGAATACAATGAGCAGTTCTTC.

This clone was seen a single time. The CDR3, as DNA: TGTGCCAGCAGCGCTTTAGCCCGGGACAGGGACTATGGCTACACCTTC. Its translation is CASSALARDRDYGYTF. The chain employs TRBV9 and TRBJ1-2; TRBD1 matches 9 bases. The CDR3 runs to 16 residues. Germline-derived CDR1 and CDR2 are SGDLS and YYNGEE. With 3 bases clipped from V and 3 bases from J, the junction kept 9 bases outside the gene matches.

The J gene is TRBJ1-1, the V gene TRBV2; a possible D gene is TRBD1 (6 bases). Germline V gives CDR1 SNHLY, CDR2 FYNNEI. CDR3 length: 14 residues. Trimming took off 8 bases at V and 4 bases at J, with 17 bases between the two ends. The CDR3 nucleotides are TGTGCCAGCGGGGGCCAGGGTACCGTCACTGAAGCTTTCTTT. Its translation is CASGGQGTVTEAFF.

The V call is TRBV7-7, the J call TRBJ2-3; D remains unclear. CDR1 and CDR2 (germline): SSHAT, FNYEAQ (reference sequence). The germline V and J ends were trimmed by 5 bases and 0 bases, with 12 bases remaining between them. The CDR3 length is 15 residues. CDR3 in DNA: TGTGCCAGCAGCCTAGGGCCGACTAGCACAGATACGCAGTATTTT. This encodes CASSLGPTSTDTQYF.

V gene TRBV7-2 combines with J gene TRBJ2-5; 8 bases align to TRBD2. Germline assignment: CDR1 SGHTA and CDR2 FQGNSA. The CDR3 extends over 14 amino acids. V shed 5 bases and J 5 bases; nucleotides not matched to a gene: 7. The CDR3 is CASSQTSVGETQYF. The CDR3 nucleotides are TGTGCCAGCAGCCAGACTAGCGTTGGGGAGACCCAGTACTTC.

This sequence joins TRBV6-5 and TRBJ1-1; D perhaps matches TRBD1 (6 bases). V was cut by 3 bases and J by 11 bases, with 16 bases left in between. Germline V gene lookup returns CDR1 MNHEY and CDR2 SVGAGI. This CDR3 region has 13 residues. The CDR3, as DNA: TGTGCCAGCAGTTATTTAGGGGGGGTGAGGGCTTTCTTT. Encoded protein: CASSYLGGVRAFF.

The V gene is TRBV6-4, the J gene TRBJ1-4; tentative D call: TRBD1 (5 bases). Trimming left V 0 bases short and J 0 bases short, with 20 bases between. CDR3 length: 20 amino acids. Germline V gives CDR1 MRHNA, CDR2 SNTAGT. The CDR3 here is CASSDSGPETRPSTNEKLFF. The CDR3 DNA follows: TGTGCCAGCAGTGACTCGGGGCCAGAAACCAGACCATCAACTAATGAAAAACTGTTTTTT.

The V call is TRBV10-3, the J call TRBJ1-2, with 8 bases matching TRBD1. V dropped 6 bases and J dropped 2; count of bases not matched to a gene: 5. Germline V gene lookup returns CDR1 ENHRY and CDR2 SYGVKD. The CDR3 extends over 14 amino acids. As DNA, the CDR3 is TGTGCCATCAGCGGGACAGGCGCGAACTATGGCTACACCTTC. Translating gives CAISGTGANYGYTF.

CDR3 in amino acids: CASSGQGLDEQFF. The CDR3 DNA follows: TGCGCCAGCAGCGGACAGGGCCTGGATGAGCAGTTCTTC. V and J are TRBV5-1 and TRBJ2-1; TRBD1 agrees at 8 bases. The CDR3 has 13 residues. Germline CDR1 and CDR2: SGHRS and YFSETQ. The V segment lost 4 bases and the J segment 8 bases; nucleotides outside the gene matches: 5.

The chain uses TRBV13 and TRBJ1-1; tentative D call: TRBD1 (6 bases). Germline V CDR1 and CDR2: PRHDT, FYEKMQ (reference sequence). This CDR3 spans 14 amino acids. The ends were cut back, 8 bases at V and 3 bases at J, with 16 bases in the middle. In DNA, the CDR3 is TGTGCCAGCGGAGGCCCAACAGGGCACACTGAAGCTTTCTTT. It is translated as CASGGPTGHTEAFF.

The chain couples TRBV7-2 to TRBJ2-5; D unresolved. V gave up 5 bases and J gave up 2 bases, with 3 bases separating them. The CDR3 loop spans 11 amino acids. Germline lookup yields CDR1 SGHTA and CDR2 FQGNSA. Written as DNA, the CDR3 is TGTGCCAGCAGCCAACAAGAGACCCAGTACTTC. Its translation is CASSQQETQYF.

This chain uses TRBV4-1 with TRBJ1-2; TRBD1 aligns across 10 bases. Germline lookup yields CDR1 MGHRA and CDR2 YSYEKL. Trimming took 3 bases from V and 5 from J; bases not matched to a gene: 0. CDR3 length equals 13 residues. The CDR3 nucleotides are TGCGCCAGCAGCCAGGGACAGGGGTATGGCTACACCTTC. Its protein is CASSQGQGYGYTF.

The chain links TRBV6-1 to TRBJ1-2; 11 nucleotides align to TRBD1. There are 15 residues in the CDR3. The V gene end was trimmed by 6 bases and the J gene end by 7 bases; junction bases not matched to a gene: 10. Germline CDR1 and CDR2: MNHNS and SASEGT. The chain's CDR3 is CASRRGTGGDGGYTF. The CDR3 DNA reads TGTGCCAGCAGACGTGGGACAGGGGGAGATGGTGGCTACACCTTC.

This clone was counted between two and nine times. The J gene is TRBJ2-4, the V gene TRBV7-2; 10 bases are a match to TRBD1. V lost 3 bases to trimming and J lost 8 bases; unmatched junction nucleotides: 7. Germline CDR1 is SGHTA and CDR2 is FQGNSA. The CDR3 is made up of 15 amino acids. The CDR3 sequence is CASSLGGQGTDIQYF. In DNA, the CDR3 is TGTGCCAGCAGCTTGGGGGGACAGGGGACGGACATTCAGTACTTC.

This clone was picked up one time. The same CDR3 arises from other DNA sequences in this sample as well. This rearrangement joins TRBV5-8 to TRBJ1-1, with a weak D call TRBD1 (5 bases). Germline CDR1 is SGHTS and CDR2 is YDEGEE. V was clipped by 0 bases and J by 3 bases, with 9 bases between them. CDR3 size: 14 residues. DNA of the CDR3: TGTGCCAGCAGCTTGGGCAGGGCAGACACTGAAGCTTTCTTT. This gives the protein CASSLGRADTEAFF.